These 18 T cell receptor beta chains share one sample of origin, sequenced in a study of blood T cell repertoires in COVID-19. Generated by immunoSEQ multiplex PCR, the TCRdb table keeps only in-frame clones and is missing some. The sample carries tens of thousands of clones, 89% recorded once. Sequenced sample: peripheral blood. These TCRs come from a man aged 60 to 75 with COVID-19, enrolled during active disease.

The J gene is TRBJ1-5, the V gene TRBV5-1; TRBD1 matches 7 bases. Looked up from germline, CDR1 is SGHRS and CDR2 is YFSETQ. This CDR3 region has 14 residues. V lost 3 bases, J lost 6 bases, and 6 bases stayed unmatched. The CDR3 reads CASSSGQESQPQHF. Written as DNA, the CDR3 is TGCGCCAGCAGCTCTGGACAGGAGAGTCAGCCCCAGCATTTT.

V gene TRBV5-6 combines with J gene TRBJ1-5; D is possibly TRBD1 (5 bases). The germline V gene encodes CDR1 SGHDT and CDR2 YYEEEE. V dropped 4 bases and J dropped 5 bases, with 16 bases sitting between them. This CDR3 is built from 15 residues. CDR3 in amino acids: CASSHPTGSHQPQHF. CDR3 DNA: TGTGCCAGCAGCCACCCAACAGGATCACATCAGCCCCAGCATTTT.

The CDR3 DNA is TGCGCCAGCACCGAAGTCCCAGGGCTCGGCTACACCTTC. It codes for CASTEVPGLGYTF. The chain employs TRBV4-1 and TRBJ1-2; a weak D match, TRBD1 (5 bases). The CDR3 runs 13 residues. V lost 7 bases and J 8 bases, leaving 17 bases between the germline ends. From germline, CDR1 is MGHRA and CDR2 YSYEKL.

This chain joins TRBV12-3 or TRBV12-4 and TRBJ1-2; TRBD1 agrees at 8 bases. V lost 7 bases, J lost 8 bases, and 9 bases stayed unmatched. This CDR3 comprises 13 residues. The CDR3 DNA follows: TGTGCCAGCAACTCGGACAGGGTCGGGGGCTACACCTTC. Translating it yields CASNSDRVGGYTF.

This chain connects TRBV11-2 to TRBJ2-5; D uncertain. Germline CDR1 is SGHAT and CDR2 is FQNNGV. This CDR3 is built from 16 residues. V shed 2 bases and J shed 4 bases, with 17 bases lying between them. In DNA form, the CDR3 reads TGTGCCAGCAGCTTAACCTCCCCTGGTAGTAGAGAGACCCAGTACTTC. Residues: CASSLTSPGSRETQYF.

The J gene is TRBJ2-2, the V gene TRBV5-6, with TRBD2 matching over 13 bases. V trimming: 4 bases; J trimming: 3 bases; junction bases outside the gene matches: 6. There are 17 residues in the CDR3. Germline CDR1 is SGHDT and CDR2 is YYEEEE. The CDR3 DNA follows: TGTGCCAGCAGCCCGGGACTAGCGGGACCCCACACCGGGGAGCTGTTTTTT. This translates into CASSPGLAGPHTGELFF.

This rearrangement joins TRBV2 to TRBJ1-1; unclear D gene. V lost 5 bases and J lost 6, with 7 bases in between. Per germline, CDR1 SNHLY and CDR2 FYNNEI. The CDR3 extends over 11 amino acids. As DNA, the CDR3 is TGTGCCAGCAGTTCGGTGGCTGAAGCTTTCTTT. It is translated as CASSSVAEAFF.

Here the CDR3 reads CASSVRPGDTDTQYF. The CDR3 nucleotides are TGTGCCAGCAGCGTTAGACCAGGGGACACAGATACGCAGTATTTT. The V gene is TRBV9, the J gene TRBJ2-3; a weak D match, TRBD1 (6 bases). The V and J ends lost 2 bases and 2 bases respectively, with 12 bases between them. The CDR3 is made up of 15 amino acids. Looked up from germline, CDR1 is SGDLS and CDR2 is YYNGEE.

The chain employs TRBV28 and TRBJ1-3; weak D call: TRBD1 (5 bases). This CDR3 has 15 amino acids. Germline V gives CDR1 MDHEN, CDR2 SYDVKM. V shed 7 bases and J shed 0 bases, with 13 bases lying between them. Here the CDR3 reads CASTAGPISGNTIYF. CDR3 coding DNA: TGTGCCAGCACCGCGGGACCGATCTCTGGAAACACCATATATTTT.

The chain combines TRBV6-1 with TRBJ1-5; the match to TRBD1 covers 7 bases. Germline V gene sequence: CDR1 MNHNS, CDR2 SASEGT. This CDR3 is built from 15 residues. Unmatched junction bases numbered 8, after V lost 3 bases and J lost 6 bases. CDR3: CASSDQQGRSQPQHF. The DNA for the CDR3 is TGTGCCAGCAGTGACCAACAGGGGCGCAGTCAGCCCCAGCATTTT.

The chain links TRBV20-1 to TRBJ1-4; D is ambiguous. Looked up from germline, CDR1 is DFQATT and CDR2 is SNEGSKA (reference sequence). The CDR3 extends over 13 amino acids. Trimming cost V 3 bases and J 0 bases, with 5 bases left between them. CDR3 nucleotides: TGCAGTGCTAGTGCGGCAACTAATGAAAAACTGTTTTTT. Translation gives CSASAATNEKLFF.

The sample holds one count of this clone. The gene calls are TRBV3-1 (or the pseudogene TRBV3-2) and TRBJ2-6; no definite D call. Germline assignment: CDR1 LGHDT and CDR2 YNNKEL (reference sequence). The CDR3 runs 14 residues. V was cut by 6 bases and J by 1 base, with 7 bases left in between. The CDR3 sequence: CASRLFSGANVLTF. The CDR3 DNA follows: TGTGCCAGCAGACTTTTTTCTGGGGCCAACGTCCTGACTTTC.

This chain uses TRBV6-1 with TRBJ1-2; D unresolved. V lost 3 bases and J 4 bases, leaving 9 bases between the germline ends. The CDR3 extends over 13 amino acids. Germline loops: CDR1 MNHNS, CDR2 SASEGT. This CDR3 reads CASSDGGFYGYTF. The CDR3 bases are TGTGCCAGCAGTGATGGCGGTTTCTATGGCTACACCTTC.

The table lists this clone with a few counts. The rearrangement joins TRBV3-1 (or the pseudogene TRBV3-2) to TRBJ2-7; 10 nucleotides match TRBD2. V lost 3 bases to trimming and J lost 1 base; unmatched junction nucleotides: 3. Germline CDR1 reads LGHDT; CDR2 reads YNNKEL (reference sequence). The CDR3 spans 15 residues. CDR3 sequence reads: CASSQGLALSYEQYF. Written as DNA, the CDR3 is TGTGCCAGCAGCCAGGGACTAGCGCTTTCCTACGAGCAGTACTTC.

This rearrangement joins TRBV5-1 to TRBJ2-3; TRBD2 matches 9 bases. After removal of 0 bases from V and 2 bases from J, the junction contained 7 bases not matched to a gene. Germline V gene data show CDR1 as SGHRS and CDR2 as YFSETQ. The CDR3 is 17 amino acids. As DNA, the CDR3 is TGCGCCAGCAGCTTGGGACTAGCGGAGGTGACCACAGATACGCAGTATTTT. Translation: CASSLGLAEVTTDTQYF.

For the CDR3, the DNA is TGTGCCAGCAGCTTAGCCAATCGGGCCGGGGAGCTGTTTTTT. This encodes CASSLANRAGELFF. V gene TRBV7-9 combines with J gene TRBJ2-2; no firm D call. The CDR3 totals 14 residues. Looked up from germline, CDR1 is SEHNR and CDR2 is FQNEAQ (reference sequence). Deletions cut 0 bases from V and 6 bases from J, with 8 bases between.

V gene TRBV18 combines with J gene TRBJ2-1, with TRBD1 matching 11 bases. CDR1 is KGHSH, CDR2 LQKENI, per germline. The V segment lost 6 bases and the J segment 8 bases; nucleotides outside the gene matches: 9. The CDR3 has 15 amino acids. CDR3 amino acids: CASSLPGQGVDEQFF. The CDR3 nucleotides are TGTGCCAGCTCGTTACCGGGACAGGGGGTCGATGAGCAGTTCTTC.

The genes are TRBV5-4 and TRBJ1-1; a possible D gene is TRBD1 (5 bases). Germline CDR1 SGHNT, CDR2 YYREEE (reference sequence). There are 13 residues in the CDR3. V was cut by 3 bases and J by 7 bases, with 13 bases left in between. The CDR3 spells CASSYDRRDEAFF. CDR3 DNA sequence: TGTGCCAGCAGCTACGACAGAAGGGATGAAGCTTTCTTT.